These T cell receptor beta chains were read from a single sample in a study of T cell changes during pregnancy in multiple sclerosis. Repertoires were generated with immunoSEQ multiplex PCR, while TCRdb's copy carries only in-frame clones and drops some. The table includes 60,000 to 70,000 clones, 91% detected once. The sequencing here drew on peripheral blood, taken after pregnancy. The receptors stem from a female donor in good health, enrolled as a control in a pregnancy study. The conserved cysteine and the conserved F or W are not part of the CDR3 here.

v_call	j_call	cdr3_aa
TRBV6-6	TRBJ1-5	ASSYLDQPQH
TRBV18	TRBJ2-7	ASSPQGVGEQY
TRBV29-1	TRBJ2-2	SVRQGGTGELF
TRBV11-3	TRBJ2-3	ASSSGTSGISSTDTQY
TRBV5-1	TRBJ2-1	ASGRAGTPSSYNEQF
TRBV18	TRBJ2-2	ASSPRTGISNTGELF
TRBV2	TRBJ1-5	ASSERTGGSPQH
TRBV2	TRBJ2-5	AGTGGRLETQY
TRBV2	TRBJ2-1	ASYSSSVNEQF
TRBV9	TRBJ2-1	ASSTWTGGTYNEQF